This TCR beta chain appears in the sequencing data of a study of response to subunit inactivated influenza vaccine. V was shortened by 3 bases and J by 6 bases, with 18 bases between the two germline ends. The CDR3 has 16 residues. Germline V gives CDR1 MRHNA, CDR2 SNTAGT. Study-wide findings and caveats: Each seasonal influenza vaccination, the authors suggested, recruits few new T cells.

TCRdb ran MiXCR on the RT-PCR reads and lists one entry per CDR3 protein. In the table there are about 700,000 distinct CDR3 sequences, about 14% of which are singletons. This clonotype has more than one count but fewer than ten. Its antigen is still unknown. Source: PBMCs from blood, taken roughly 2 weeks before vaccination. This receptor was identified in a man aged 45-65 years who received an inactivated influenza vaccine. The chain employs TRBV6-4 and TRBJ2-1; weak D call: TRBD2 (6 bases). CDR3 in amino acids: CASSEFLGGPRNEQFF. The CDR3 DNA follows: TGTGCCAGCAGTGAATTCCTCGGGGGACCCCGCAATGAGCAGTTCTTC.